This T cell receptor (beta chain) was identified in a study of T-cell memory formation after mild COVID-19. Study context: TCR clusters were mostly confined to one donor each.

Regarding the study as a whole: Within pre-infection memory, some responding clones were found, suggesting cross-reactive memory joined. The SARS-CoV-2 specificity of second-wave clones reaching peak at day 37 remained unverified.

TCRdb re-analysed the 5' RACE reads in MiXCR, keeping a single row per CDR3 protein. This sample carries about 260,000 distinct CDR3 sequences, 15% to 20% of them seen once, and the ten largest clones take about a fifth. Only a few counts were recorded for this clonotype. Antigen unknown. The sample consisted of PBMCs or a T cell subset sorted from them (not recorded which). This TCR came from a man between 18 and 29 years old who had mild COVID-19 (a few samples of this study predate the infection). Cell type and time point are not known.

Here the CDR3 DNA reads TGCGCCAGCAGCTTGTTAGGGACCACCAATGAGCAGTTCTTC. Amino acids: CASSLLGTTNEQFF. The chain carries TRBV5-1 and TRBJ2-1, with D perhaps assigned TRBD1 or TRBD2 (5 bases each). Trimming left V 1 base short and J 6 bases short, with 11 bases between. There are 14 residues in the CDR3. Germline values: CDR1 SGHRS, CDR2 YFSETQ.